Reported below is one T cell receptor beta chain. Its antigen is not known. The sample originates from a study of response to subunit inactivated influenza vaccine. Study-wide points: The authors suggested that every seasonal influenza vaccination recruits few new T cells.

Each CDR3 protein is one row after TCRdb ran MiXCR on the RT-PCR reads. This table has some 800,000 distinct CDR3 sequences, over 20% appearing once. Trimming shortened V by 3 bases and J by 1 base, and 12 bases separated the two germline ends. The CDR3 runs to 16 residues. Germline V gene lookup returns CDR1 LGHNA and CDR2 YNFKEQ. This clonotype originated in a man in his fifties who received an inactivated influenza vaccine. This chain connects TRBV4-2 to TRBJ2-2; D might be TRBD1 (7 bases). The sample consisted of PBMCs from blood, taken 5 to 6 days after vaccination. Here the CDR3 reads CASSQGRTGNTGELFF. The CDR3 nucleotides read TGTGCCAGCAGCCAGGGGAGGACAGGGAACACCGGGGAGCTGTTTTTT.